One sample yielded the 16 T cell receptor beta chains listed below, sequenced in a study of cytomegalovirus exposure and HLA in healthy donors. TCRdb keeps only in-frame clones here, not all; method: immunoSEQ multiplex PCR. The sample contains 76,000 or so clones, 85% to 95% of which appear only once. Sequencing was performed on PBMCs. The receptors were gathered from a woman younger than 30 in good health and CMV-seronegative.

The CDR3 reads CASSVSTAGAAWDEQYF. The CDR3 nucleotides read TGTGCCAGCAGCGTGTCAACGGCGGGAGCTGCCTGGGACGAGCAGTACTTC. J is TRBJ2-7 and V is TRBV5-5, with 7 bases aligning to TRBD2. The CDR3 runs 17 residues. V gave up 4 bases and J gave up 5 bases; unmatched junction bases: 18. The germline gives CDR1 SGHKS, CDR2 YYEKEE (reference sequence).

V is TRBV2 and J is TRBJ2-5, with D maybe TRBD2 (5 bases). The germline gives CDR1 SNHLY, CDR2 FYNNEI. This CDR3 spans 16 amino acids. V lost 2 bases, J lost 0 bases, and 13 bases lay in between. CDR3 sequence: CASSESSVPYQETQYF. The CDR3 coding sequence is TGTGCCAGCAGTGAAAGTAGCGTACCGTACCAAGAGACCCAGTACTTC.

CDR3 loop: CASSGPEGTVDMNTEAFF. The DNA for the CDR3 is TGTGCCAGCAGCGGCCCAGAGGGGACAGTAGATATGAACACTGAAGCTTTCTTT. J is TRBJ1-1 and V is TRBV7-9; 7 bases agree with TRBD1. CDR1 and CDR2 from the germline V gene are SEHNR and FQNEAQ (reference sequence). V shed 5 bases, J shed 0 bases, and the junction held 15 bases outside the gene matches. The CDR3 runs to 18 residues.

The chain couples TRBV19 to TRBJ1-5; no clear D gene. Per germline, CDR1 LNHDA and CDR2 SQIVND (reference sequence). The CDR3 consists of 16 residues. Trimming took 3 bases from V and 0 from J, leaving 12 bases between them. The CDR3 is CASSIETSYSNQPQHF. The DNA for the CDR3 is TGTGCCAGTAGTATCGAAACCTCCTATAGCAATCAGCCCCAGCATTTT.

This rearrangement joins TRBV25-1 to TRBJ2-5; 13 nucleotides line up with TRBD2. V lost 1 base and J lost 5; bases outside the gene matches: 1. Germline lookup yields CDR1 MGHDK and CDR2 SYGVNS. The CDR3 is 15 residues long. The CDR3 coding sequence is TGTGCCAGCAGTGAATCACTAGCGGGGGGGGAGACCCAGTACTTC. Translation: CASSESLAGGETQYF.

CDR3 in DNA: TGTGCCAGCAGTCGCGGACTAGCGGGGACAGATACGCAGTATTTT. Its translation is CASSRGLAGTDTQYF. The genes are TRBV6-5 and TRBJ2-3; TRBD2 matches 12 bases. V shed 5 bases, J shed 3 bases, and the junction held 3 bases outside the gene matches. There are 15 residues in the CDR3. The germline V gene has CDR1 MNHEY and CDR2 SVGAGI.

This clone showed up just once. CDR3 nucleotides: TGTGCCAGCAGCCCAGGGGCCCCTGGGGCCAACGTCCTGACTTTC. As protein: CASSPGAPGANVLTF. V usage is TRBV9 and J usage is TRBJ2-6; D is perhaps TRBD1 (6 bases). Germline-derived CDR1 and CDR2 are SGDLS and YYNGEE. Trimming pared 4 bases from V and 2 bases from J, leaving 10 bases between. The CDR3 runs 15 residues.

The genes are TRBV15 and TRBJ2-1, with 7 positions matching TRBD2. The CDR3 has 14 amino acids. Trimming cost V 9 bases and J 7 bases; bases outside gene matches: 12. Germline loops: CDR1 LNHNV, CDR2 YYDKDF (reference sequence). CDR3 loop: CATSLPWGGNEQFF. The CDR3 DNA is TGTGCCACTTCCTTACCTTGGGGGGGGAATGAGCAGTTCTTC.

The chain uses TRBV27 and TRBJ2-1; D perhaps matches TRBD1 (6 bases). CDR1 and CDR2 from the germline V gene are MNHEY and SMNVEV (reference sequence). The CDR3 spans 16 residues. Deletions cut 4 bases from V and 0 bases from J, with 13 bases between. In DNA form, the CDR3 reads TGTGCCAGCAGTTCAGAGACAGGCTTCTCCTACAATGAGCAGTTCTTC. Its protein is CASSSETGFSYNEQFF.

This clone has just one count. This chain connects TRBV5-6 to TRBJ2-5; D is ambiguous. V was clipped by 0 bases and J by 2 bases, with 5 bases between them. The CDR3 is 13 residues long. Germline assignment: CDR1 SGHDT and CDR2 YYEEEE. CDR3 loop: CASSLGRQETQYF. The DNA of the CDR3 is TGTGCCAGCAGCTTGGGCAGACAAGAGACCCAGTACTTC.

V and J are TRBV23-1 and TRBJ1-1; the D is unclear. TRBV23-1 is an ORF for which the function is uncertain. The CDR3 spans 15 residues. Deletions cut 3 bases from V and 1 base from J, with 12 bases between. This CDR3 reads CASSQRCPPNTEAFF. CDR3 in DNA: TGCGCCAGCAGTCAGCGGTGCCCCCCGAACACTGAAGCTTTCTTT.

The chain employs TRBV4-1 and TRBJ2-1; TRBD1 is a possible D gene (7 bases). The length of the CDR3 is 14 residues. The V end lost 4 bases, the J end lost 4 bases, and 11 bases lay between the germline ends. Germline CDR1 MGHRA, CDR2 YSYEKL. The CDR3 region is CASSLQGGYNEQFF. The CDR3 DNA reads TGCGCCAGCAGCCTTCAGGGGGGATACAATGAGCAGTTCTTC.

The chain combines TRBV4-1 with TRBJ2-7; 11 bases are shared with TRBD1. V was clipped by 0 bases and J by 6 bases; unmatched bases: 4. The V gene's germline CDR1 is MGHRA and CDR2 YSYEKL. The CDR3 length is 15 residues. Here the CDR3 reads CASSQDLGTGGEQYF. DNA of the CDR3: TGCGCCAGCAGCCAAGATTTAGGGACAGGGGGCGAGCAGTACTTC.

The V gene is TRBV13, the J gene TRBJ2-3, with TRBD1 as a possible D gene (5 bases). The germline V gene has CDR1 PRHDT and CDR2 FYEKMQ (reference sequence). V was pared by 0 bases and J by 3 bases, with 7 bases between. This CDR3 spans 14 amino acids. The CDR3 loop reads CASSLGQATDTQYF. CDR3 bases: TGTGCCAGCAGCTTAGGACAGGCAACAGATACGCAGTATTTT.

V gene TRBV27 combines with J gene TRBJ2-7; perhaps TRBD2 as D (6 bases). The CDR3 covers 15 residues. CDR1 MNHEY and CDR2 SMNVEV come from the germline V gene (reference sequence). Trimming took off 2 bases at V and 3 bases at J, with 14 bases between the two ends. CDR3 in DNA: TGTGCCAGCAGTTTACGCGGGACGGGGATCTACGAGCAGTACTTC. As protein: CASSLRGTGIYEQYF.

The chain is built from TRBV11-2 and TRBJ2-7, with D perhaps TRBD1 (5 bases). In germline, CDR1 is SGHAT, CDR2 FQNNGV. The V gene lost 5 bases and the J gene lost 5 bases, with 13 bases spanning the gap. The CDR3 spans 13 residues. CDR3 DNA sequence: TGTGCCAGCAGCCCCCAGGGTACTCACGAGCAGTACTTC. Its protein product is CASSPQGTHEQYF.